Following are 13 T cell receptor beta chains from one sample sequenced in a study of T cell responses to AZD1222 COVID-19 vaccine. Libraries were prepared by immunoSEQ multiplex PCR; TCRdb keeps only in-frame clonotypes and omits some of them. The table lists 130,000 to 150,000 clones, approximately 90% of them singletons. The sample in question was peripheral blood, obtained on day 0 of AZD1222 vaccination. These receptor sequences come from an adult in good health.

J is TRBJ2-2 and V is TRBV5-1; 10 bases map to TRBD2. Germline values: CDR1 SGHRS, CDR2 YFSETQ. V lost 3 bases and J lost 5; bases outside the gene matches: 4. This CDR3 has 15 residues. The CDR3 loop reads CASSYGLAVTGELFF. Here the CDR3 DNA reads TGCGCCAGCAGCTACGGACTAGCGGTTACCGGGGAGCTGTTTTTT. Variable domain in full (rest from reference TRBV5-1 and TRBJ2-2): KAGVTQTPRYLIKTRGQQVTLSCSPISGHRSVSWYQQTPGQGLQFLFEYFSETQRNKGNFPGRFSGRQFSNSRSEMNVSTLELGDSALYLCASSYGLAVTGELFFGEGSRLTVL.

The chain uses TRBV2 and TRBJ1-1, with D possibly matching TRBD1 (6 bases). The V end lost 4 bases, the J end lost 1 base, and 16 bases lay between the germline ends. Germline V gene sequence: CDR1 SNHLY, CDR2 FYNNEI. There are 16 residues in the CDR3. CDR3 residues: CASSAPSGTPNTEAFF. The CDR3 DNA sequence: TGTGCCAGCAGTGCTCCATCCGGGACACCGAACACTGAAGCTTTCTTT.

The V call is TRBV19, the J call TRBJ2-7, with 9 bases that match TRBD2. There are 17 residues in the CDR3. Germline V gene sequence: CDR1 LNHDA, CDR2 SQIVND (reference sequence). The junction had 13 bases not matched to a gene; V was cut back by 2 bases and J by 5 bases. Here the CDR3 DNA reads TGTGCCAGTAGTATACAGGCTGGTAGCGGGAGAATCAACGAGCAGTACTTC. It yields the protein CASSIQAGSGRINEQYF.

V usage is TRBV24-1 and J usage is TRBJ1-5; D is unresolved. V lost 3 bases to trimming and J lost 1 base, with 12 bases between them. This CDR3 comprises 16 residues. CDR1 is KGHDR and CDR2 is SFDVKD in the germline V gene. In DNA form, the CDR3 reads TGTGCCACCAGTGATCCCCTACTTGGCAGCAATCAGCCCCAGCATTTT. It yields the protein CATSDPLLGSNQPQHF.

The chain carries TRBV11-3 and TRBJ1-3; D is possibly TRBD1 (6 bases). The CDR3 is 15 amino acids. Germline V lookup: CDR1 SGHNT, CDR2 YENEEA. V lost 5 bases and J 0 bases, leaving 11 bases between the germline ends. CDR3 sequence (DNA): TGTGCCAGCAGCGGGGGCAGAAACTCTGGAAACACCATATATTTT. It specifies CASSGGRNSGNTIYF.

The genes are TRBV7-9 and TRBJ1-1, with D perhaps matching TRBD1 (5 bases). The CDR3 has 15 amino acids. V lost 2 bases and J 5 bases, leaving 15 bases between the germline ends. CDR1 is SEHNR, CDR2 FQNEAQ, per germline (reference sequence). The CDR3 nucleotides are TGTGCCAGCAGCTTATTGGGGGGAGTGAGGACTGAAGCTTTCTTT. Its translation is CASSLLGGVRTEAFF. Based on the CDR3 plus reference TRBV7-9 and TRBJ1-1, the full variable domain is DTGVSQNPRHKITKRGQNVTFRCDPISEHNRLYWYRQTLGQGPEFLTYFQNEAQLEKSRLLSDRFSAERPKGSFSTLEIQRTEQGDSAMYLCASSLLGGVRTEAFFGQGTRLTVV.

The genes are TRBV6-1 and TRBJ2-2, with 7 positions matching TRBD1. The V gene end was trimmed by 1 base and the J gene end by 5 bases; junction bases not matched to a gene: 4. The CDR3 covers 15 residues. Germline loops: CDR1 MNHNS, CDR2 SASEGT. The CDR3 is CASSEGTGRTGELFF. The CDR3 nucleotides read TGTGCCAGCAGTGAAGGGACAGGACGGACCGGGGAGCTGTTTTTT.

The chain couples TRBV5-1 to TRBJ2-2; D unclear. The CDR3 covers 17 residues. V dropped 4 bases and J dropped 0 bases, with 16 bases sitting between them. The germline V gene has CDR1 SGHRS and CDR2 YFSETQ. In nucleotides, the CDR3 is TGCGCCAGCAGCCTGACCTCCGCCAGCACGAACACCGGGGAGCTGTTTTTT. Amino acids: CASSLTSASTNTGELFF. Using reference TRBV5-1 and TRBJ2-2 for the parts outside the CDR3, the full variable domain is KAGVTQTPRYLIKTRGQQVTLSCSPISGHRSVSWYQQTPGQGLQFLFEYFSETQRNKGNFPGRFSGRQFSNSRSEMNVSTLELGDSALYLCASSLTSASTNTGELFFGEGSRLTVL.

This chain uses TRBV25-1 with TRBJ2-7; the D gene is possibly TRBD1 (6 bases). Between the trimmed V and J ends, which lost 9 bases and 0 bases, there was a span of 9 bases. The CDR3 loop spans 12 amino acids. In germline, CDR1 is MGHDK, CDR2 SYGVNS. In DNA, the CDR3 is TGTGCCAGTGGACAGTACTCCTACGAGCAGTACTTC. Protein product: CASGQYSYEQYF.

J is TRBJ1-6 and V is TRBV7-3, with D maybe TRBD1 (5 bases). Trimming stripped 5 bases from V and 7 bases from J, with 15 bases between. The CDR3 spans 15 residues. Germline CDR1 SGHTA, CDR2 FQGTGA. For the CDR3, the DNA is TGTGCCAGCAGCCTCCTCGGGGGAAGGAATTCACCCCTCCACTTT. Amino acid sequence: CASSLLGGRNSPLHF.

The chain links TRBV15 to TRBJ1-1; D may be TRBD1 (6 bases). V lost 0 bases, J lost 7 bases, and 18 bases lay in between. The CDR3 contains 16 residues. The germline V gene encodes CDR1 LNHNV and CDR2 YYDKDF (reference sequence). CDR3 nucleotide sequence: TGTGCCACCAGCAGAGATCCTGCGGACAGACCATATGAAGCTTTCTTT. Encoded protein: CATSRDPADRPYEAFF. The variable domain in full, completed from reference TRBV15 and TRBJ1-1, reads DAMVIQNPRYQVTQFGKPVTLSCSQTLNHNVMYWYQQKSSQAPKLLFHYYDKDFNNEADTPDNFQSRRPNTSFCFLDIRSPGLGDTAMYLCATSRDPADRPYEAFFGQGTRLTVV.

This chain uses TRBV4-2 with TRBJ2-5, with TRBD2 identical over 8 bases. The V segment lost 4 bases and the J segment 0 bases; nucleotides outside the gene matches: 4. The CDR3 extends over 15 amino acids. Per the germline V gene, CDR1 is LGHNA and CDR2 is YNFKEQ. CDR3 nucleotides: TGTGCCAGCAGCCGCGGTAGCGGGGACCAAGAGACCCAGTACTTC. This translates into CASSRGSGDQETQYF.

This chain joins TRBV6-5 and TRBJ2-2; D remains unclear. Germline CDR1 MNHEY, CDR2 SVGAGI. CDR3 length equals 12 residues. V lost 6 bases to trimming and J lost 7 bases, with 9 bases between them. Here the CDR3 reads CASSQNGGELFF. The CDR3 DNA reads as TGTGCCAGCAGCCAGAATGGCGGGGAGCTGTTTTTT.